The 15 T cell receptor beta chains in this list originate from one sample, sequenced in a study of T cell responses to AZD1222 COVID-19 vaccine. Clones were read by immunoSEQ multiplex PCR, and TCRdb kept only the in-frame ones, dropping some. In the table there are roughly 28,000 clones, approximately 93% of which are singletons. The material sequenced was peripheral blood, taken on day 0 of AZD1222 vaccination. These receptors were collected from an adult in good health.

The CDR3 spells CASSRSAYRTGSSSGANVLTF. Written as DNA, the CDR3 is TGCGCCAGCAGCCGGTCAGCCTATAGGACAGGGAGTAGTTCTGGGGCCAACGTCCTGACTTTC. V usage is TRBV4-3 and J usage is TRBJ2-6; 8 nucleotides agree with TRBD1. The CDR3 contains 21 residues. Germline CDR1 reads LGHNA; CDR2 reads YSLEER. V shed 4 bases, J shed 1 base, and the junction held 18 bases outside the gene matches.

This chain uses TRBV10-2 with TRBJ2-3, with TRBD1 matching over 7 bases. V was clipped by 8 bases and J by 0 bases; unmatched bases: 8. The CDR3 sequence is 15 residues long. CDR1 and CDR2 from the germline V gene are WSHSY and SAAADI. DNA for the CDR3: TGCGCCAGCCTACAGGGGCCCTCTAGCACAGATACGCAGTATTTT. Amino acid sequence: CASLQGPSSTDTQYF.

This chain joins TRBV11-3 and TRBJ2-3; 8 bases agree with TRBD2. Germline V CDR1 and CDR2: SGHNT, YENEEA. The CDR3 consists of 15 residues. The V gene end was trimmed by 5 bases and the J gene end by 4 bases; junction bases not matched to a gene: 8. CDR3 nucleotides: TGTGCCAGCAGCGGAGGGACTAGTTTCGCAGATACGCAGTATTTT. This translates into CASSGGTSFADTQYF.

Points on this clone: The junction differs from germline at one of its ends, possibly a read error. The CDR3, as DNA: TGTGCTAGCAGCCTCTCCGGGACACGAAAAGAGACCCAGTACTTC. It translates to CASSLSGTRKETQYF. The chain links TRBV7-7 to TRBJ2-5, with D maybe TRBD1 (6 bases). The CDR3 length is 15 residues. The germline gives CDR1 SSHAT, CDR2 FNYEAQ (reference sequence).

The genes are TRBV5-6 and TRBJ1-2; 8 nucleotides agree with TRBD1. The J segment lost 3 bases and the V segment lost 0 bases, leaving 1 base of the junction unmatched. The CDR3 totals 14 residues. The germline V gene encodes CDR1 SGHDT and CDR2 YYEEEE. CDR3 in DNA: TGTGCCAGCAGCTTGGCAGGGGGCGACTATGGCTACACCTTC. Amino acids: CASSLAGGDYGYTF.

V is TRBV3-1 (or the pseudogene TRBV3-2) and J is TRBJ1-1; D not certain. The germline gives CDR1 LGHDT, CDR2 YNNKEL (reference sequence). The CDR3 runs 15 residues. Trimming removed 1 base from V and 0 bases from J, with 9 bases in between. The CDR3 protein is CASSQGGAMNTEAFF. Here the CDR3 DNA reads TGTGCCAGCAGCCAAGGAGGAGCTATGAACACTGAAGCTTTCTTT.

The genes are TRBV5-1 and TRBJ2-1; the match to TRBD2 covers 9 bases. Germline loops: CDR1 SGHRS, CDR2 YFSETQ. There are 14 residues in the CDR3. V dropped 2 bases and J dropped 8; count of bases not matched to a gene: 5. The CDR3 DNA reads TGCGCCAGCAGCTTCACAGCGGGAGGCCATGAGCAGTTCTTC. Its protein is CASSFTAGGHEQFF.

This chain links TRBV28 with TRBJ1-4; D unclear. This CDR3 comprises 16 residues. Germline V gives CDR1 MDHEN, CDR2 SYDVKM. The germline V and J ends were trimmed by 2 bases and 0 bases, with 10 bases remaining between them. This CDR3 is CASSLRSLPTNEKLFF. The CDR3 nucleotides read TGTGCCAGCAGTTTAAGATCTTTACCAACTAATGAAAAACTGTTTTTT.

The chain employs TRBV30 and TRBJ1-2; tentatively, D is TRBD1 (5 bases). With 0 bases removed from V and 10 bases from J, the gap between germline ends came to 15 bases. From germline, CDR1 is GTSNPN and CDR2 SVGIG (reference sequence). The CDR3 length is 13 residues. The CDR3 is CAWSVRFWGDYTF. DNA for the CDR3: TGTGCCTGGAGTGTACGATTCTGGGGGGACTACACCTTC.

This clone came up once. The chain employs TRBV5-8 and TRBJ1-1; no firm D call. Trimming pared 1 base from V and 1 base from J, leaving 5 bases between. The CDR3 is 13 residues long. CDR1 is SGHTS, CDR2 YDEGEE, per germline. The CDR3, as DNA: TGTGCCAGCAGCTTGACAGCGAACACTGAAGCTTTCTTT. Its protein product is CASSLTANTEAFF.

This clone showed up just a few times. In nucleotides, the CDR3 is TGTGCCAGCAGCTTAGTAGCGGGAGGGGGCTCCTACAATGAGCAGTTCTTC. This encodes CASSLVAGGGSYNEQFF. This chain joins TRBV7-9 and TRBJ2-1; TRBD2 agrees at 11 bases. CDR3 length equals 17 residues. From germline, CDR1 is SEHNR and CDR2 FQNEAQ (reference sequence). J lost 0 bases, V lost 1 base, and 2 bases had no gene match.

The V gene is TRBV5-8, the J gene TRBJ1-2; D is unresolved. V gave up 2 bases and J gave up 3 bases, with 11 bases separating them. The germline CDR1 and CDR2 sequences are SGHTS and YDEGEE. The CDR3 spans 14 residues. CDR3 sequence reads: CASSLRPADYGYTF. The DNA of the CDR3 is TGTGCCAGCAGCTTACGACCGGCGGACTATGGCTACACCTTC.

A single count supports this clone. The rearrangement joins TRBV15 to TRBJ1-4; unclear D gene. V was shortened by 5 bases and J by 12 bases, with 13 bases between the two germline ends. This CDR3 region has 12 residues. Germline V gene data show CDR1 as LNHNV and CDR2 as YYDKDF (reference sequence). The CDR3 loop reads CATSVGLGELFF. In DNA, the CDR3 is TGTGCCACCAGCGTCGGACTTGGGGAACTGTTTTTT.

CDR3 sequence (DNA): TGTGCCAGCAGTCCCGGGACAGTGTATGGCTACACCTTC. Protein product: CASSPGTVYGYTF. The rearrangement links TRBV28 to TRBJ1-2, with 7 nucleotides matching TRBD1. V dropped 5 bases and J dropped 5; count of bases not matched to a gene: 5. The CDR3 spans 13 residues. The germline CDR1 and CDR2 sequences are MDHEN and SYDVKM.

This clone was found once. This chain connects TRBV28 to TRBJ1-1; tentatively, D is TRBD1 (6 bases). From germline, CDR1 is MDHEN and CDR2 SYDVKM. Trimming took off 6 bases at V and 7 bases at J, with 18 bases between the two ends. The CDR3 covers 14 residues. CDR3 nucleotide sequence: TGTGCCAGCAGCCGGGACATCGTGGGCGATGAAGCTTTCTTT. Translating it yields CASSRDIVGDEAFF.